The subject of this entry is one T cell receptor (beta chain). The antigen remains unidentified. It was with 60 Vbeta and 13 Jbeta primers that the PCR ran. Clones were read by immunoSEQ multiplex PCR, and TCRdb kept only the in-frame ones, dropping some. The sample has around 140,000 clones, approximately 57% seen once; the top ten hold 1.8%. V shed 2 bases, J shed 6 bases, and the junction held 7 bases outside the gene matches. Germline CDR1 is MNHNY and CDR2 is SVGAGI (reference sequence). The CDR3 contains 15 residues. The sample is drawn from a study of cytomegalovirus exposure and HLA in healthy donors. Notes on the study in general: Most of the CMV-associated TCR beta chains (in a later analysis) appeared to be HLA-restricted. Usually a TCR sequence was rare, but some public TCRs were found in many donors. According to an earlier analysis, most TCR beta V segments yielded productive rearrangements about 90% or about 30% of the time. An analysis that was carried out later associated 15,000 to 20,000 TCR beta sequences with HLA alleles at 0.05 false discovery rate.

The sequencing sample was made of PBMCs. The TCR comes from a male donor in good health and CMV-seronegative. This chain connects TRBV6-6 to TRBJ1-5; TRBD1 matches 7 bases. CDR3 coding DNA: TGTGCCAGCAGTTACCCAGATACAGGGGTTCAGCCCCAGCATTTT. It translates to CASSYPDTGVQPQHF.